The text below deals with one T cell receptor (beta chain). The study ran its PCR with 60 Vbeta and 13 Jbeta primers. Assay used: immunoSEQ multiplex PCR; TCRdb lists only in-frame clones, some missing. In the table there are tens of thousands of clones, approximately 67% of which are singletons. These data are taken from a study of cytomegalovirus exposure and HLA in healthy donors. V shed 1 base and J 1 base; nucleotides not matched to a gene: 6. The CDR3 sequence is 16 residues long. Germline CDR1 is LNHDA and CDR2 is SQIVND (reference sequence). Sequencing was carried out using PBMCs. The receptor was isolated from a male donor in good health and CMV-seropositive. The rearrangement joins TRBV19 to TRBJ2-5; 7 positions match TRBD2. The CDR3 DNA reads as TGTGCCAGTAGTATAGGAGGGACTACCTCCCAAGAGACCCAGTACTTC. Its translation is CASSIGGTTSQETQYF.